Listed below are T cell receptor beta chains from one sample, sequenced in a study of Ad26.COV2.S vaccination and SARS-CoV-2 variants. Only in-frame clones appear in the TCRdb table, and some are missing; sequencing was by immunoSEQ multiplex PCR. The repertoire holds over 90,000 clones, with less than 85% as singletons. The sample in question was peripheral blood, obtained after recovery from COVID-19. The receptors originated from a human donor who had recovered from COVID-19. Both conserved end residues are part of each CDR3. D genes are given only for firm matches. The size entry is marked missing in some rows and otherwise reads once, few, many or a size class.

TRBJ1-4,TRBV27,-,-,CASTGTTTNEKLFF,TGTGCCAGCACCGGAACAACAACTAATGAAAAACTGTTTTTT
TRBJ1-1,TRBV27,-,-,CASSLRVKNTEAFF,TGTGCCAGCAGTTTACGCGTAAAGAACACTGAAGCTTTCTTT
TRBJ2-1,TRBV5-4,TRBD1,-,CASSLGGTGSYNEQFF,TGTGCCAGCAGCTTGGGGGGGACAGGGTCCTACAATGAGCAGTTCTTC
TRBJ1-1,TRBV12-3/TRBV12-4,-,few,CASRGRRDTEAFF,TGTGCCTCCAGGGGCAGGAGGGACACTGAAGCTTTCTTT
TRBJ2-3,TRBV11-2,-,once,CASSLDRSGDTQYF,TGTGCCAGCAGCTTAGATCGTTCGGGAGATACGCAGTATTTT
TRBJ1-2,TRBV7-9,-,-,CASSLRENGYTF,TGTGCCAGCAGCTTAAGGGAAAATGGCTACACCTTC
TRBJ1-3,TRBV5-1,TRBD1,-,CASSFETGTGNTIYF,TGCGCCAGCAGTTTCGAGACAGGGACTGGAAACACCATATATTTT
TRBJ2-5,TRBV3-1/TRBV3-2,-,-,CASTGGAGETQYF,TGTGCCAGTACTGGCGGGGCGGGAGAGACCCAGTACTTC
TRBJ2-6,TRBV9,-,-,CASSVGAGNSGANVLTF,TGTGCCAGCAGCGTAGGCGCGGGGAACTCTGGGGCCAACGTCCTGACTTTC
TRBJ2-5,TRBV28,-,-,CASRFRETQYF,TGTGCCAGCAGATTCCGAGAGACCCAGTACTTC
TRBJ1-1,TRBV12-3/TRBV12-4,-,few,CASRGRRNTEAFF,TGTGCCAGCAGGGGACGCAGGAACACTGAAGCTTTCTTT
TRBJ2-2,TRBV5-6,TRBD1,-,CASSFKPPGGKDTGELFF,TGTGCCAGCAGCTTTAAACCCCCAGGGGGCAAGGACACCGGGGAGCTGTTTTTT
TRBJ1-5,TRBV27,-,-,CASSLTNSNQPQHF,TGTGCCAGCAGTTTAACCAATAGCAATCAGCCCCAGCATTTT
TRBJ2-3,TRBV10-1,TRBD2,-,CASNSGGLAGDTQYF,TGCGCCAGCAACTCCGGAGGACTAGCGGGCGATACGCAGTATTTT
TRBJ2-5,TRBV3-1/TRBV3-2,TRBD2,-,CASSHRGGQETQYF,TGTGCCAGCAGCCATCGCGGGGGACAAGAGACCCAGTACTTC
TRBJ1-2,TRBV6-1,-,once,CASSPGTRNYGYTF,TGTGCCAGCAGTCCAGGGACGAGGAACTATGGCTACACCTTC
TRBJ1-5,TRBV3-1/TRBV3-2,-,-,CASSPGTRSNQPQHF,TGTGCCAGCAGCCCGGGGACACGGAGCAATCAGCCCCAGCATTTT
TRBJ1-1,TRBV5-4,-,few,CASSLQTVSEAFF,TGTGCCAGCAGCTTGCAAACAGTCTCTGAAGCTTTCTTT
TRBJ1-1,TRBV5-1,TRBD1,-,CASSLGTGSYTEAFF,TGCGCCAGCAGCTTGGGGACAGGCTCTTACACTGAAGCTTTCTTT
TRBJ2-1,TRBV30,TRBD2,-,CAGAGPRDEQFF,TGTGCCGGAGCGGGGCCCAGGGATGAGCAGTTCTTC